This is a list of T cell receptor beta chains from one sample in a study of T cells in Graves' hyperthyroidism and ophthalmopathy. TCRdb independently ran MiXCR on the multiplex PCR reads; one entry per CDR3 protein. The sample lists hundreds of thousands of distinct CDR3 sequences, less than 15% occurring once. Sequences were obtained from blood. All receptors come from a woman aged 18-35 years with Graves' hyperthyroidism. The CDR3 runs from the conserved cysteine through the conserved F or W. A D gene is named only where the DNA matches it firmly. Some rows have no size entry. The others give once, few or many, or a class for an expanded clone.

>TRBV12-3/TRBV12-4|TRBJ2-7|TRBD2|.
TGTGCCAGCAGTCTAGCTAGCGGGAGGCTCAGTGAGCAGTACTTC
CASSLASGRLSEQYF
>TRBV2|TRBJ2-5|.|.
TGTGCCAGCAGCCTTCAGGGAGGTTTCGGAGAGACCCAGTACTTC
CASSLQGGFGETQYF
>TRBV30|TRBJ1-1|.|many
TGTGCCTGGAGTTATTTCTTATGGACAGTGAACACTGAAGCTTTCTTT
CAWSYFLWTVNTEAFF
>TRBV5-4|TRBJ1-2|.|.
TGTGCCAGCAGCTCTTGGGGAAAGGGGGTGAGGGGCTACACCTTC
CASSSWGKGVRGYTF
>TRBV18|TRBJ2-1|.|many
TGTGCCAGCTCACCACAGGCGTTTTACAATGAGCAGTTCTTC
CASSPQAFYNEQFF
>TRBV29-1|TRBJ2-7|.|.
TGCAGCGTTGAACGGATGGACTCCTACGAGCAGTACTTC
CSVERMDSYEQYF
>TRBV20-1|TRBJ1-2|.|many
TGCAGTGCTAGGGATAACTATGGCTACACCTTC
CSARDNYGYTF
>TRBV11-2|TRBJ2-3|.|many
TGTGCCAGCAGCCCAACCCCCGGACAATATACGCAGTATTTT
CASSPTPGQYTQYF
>TRBV24-1|TRBJ2-5|.|few
TGTGCCACCTCGGATCGAGAGACCCAGTACTTC
CATSDRETQYF
>TRBV18|TRBJ2-7|.|many
TGTGCCAGCTCAGCGACAGTGTCCTACGAGCAGTACTTC
CASSATVSYEQYF
>TRBV6-2/TRBV6-3|TRBJ2-5|.|few
TGTGCCAGCAGCCAGGGGTCCGGCTACCAAGAGACCCAGTACTTC
CASSQGSGYQETQYF
>TRBV4-2|TRBJ1-2|.|.
TGTGCCAGCAGCCAAACCCTCGAAAGCGGCTACACCTTC
CASSQTLESGYTF
>TRBV4-1|TRBJ1-1|.|few
TGCGCCAGCAGCCAAGAGCCTCCTAACTTCGGGCTTTTTGACACTGAAGCTTTCTTT
CASSQEPPNFGLFDTEAFF
>TRBV20-1|TRBJ1-6|TRBD1|.
TGCAGTGCTAGAGGGGACAGACAGAATTCACCCCTCCACTTT
CSARGDRQNSPLHF
>TRBV6-1|TRBJ2-7|.|many
TGTGCCAGCAGTGGAAGCGAGGAGTTCCACGAGCAGTACTTC
CASSGSEEFHEQYF
>TRBV30|TRBJ1-5|.|.
TGTGCCTGGAGTGTTCAAGGGTCTCAGCCCCAGCATTTT
CAWSVQGSQPQHF
>TRBV28|TRBJ2-1|TRBD2|.
TGTGCCAGCAGTTTTTTGGCTAGCGGGGCTAACAATGAGCAGTTCTTC
CASSFLASGANNEQFF
>TRBV20-1|TRBJ2-1|.|many
TGCAGTGCTAGAGATAGAAAGGGCCAGGGGCTGTGGAATGAGCAGTTCTTC
CSARDRKGQGLWNEQFF
>TRBV5-6|TRBJ2-7|.|.
TGTGCCAGCAGCTTGCTGACAGCCGAGCAGTACTTC
CASSLLTAEQYF
>TRBV28|TRBJ2-3|TRBD2|many
TGTGCCAGCAGTCATCTAGCGGGAGTGTGGGTGGGCACAGATACGCAGTATTTT
CASSHLAGVWVGTDTQYF
>TRBV5-8|TRBJ2-1|.|few
TGTGCCAGCAGCTTGGCCTCGGCGAGCGCTAGTTACAATGAGCAGTTCTTC
CASSLASASASYNEQFF
>TRBV18|TRBJ2-1|TRBD1|.
TGTGCCAGCTCACAAATACAGGGGAATGAGCAGTTCTTC
CASSQIQGNEQFF
>TRBV6-4|TRBJ2-1|TRBD2|.
TGTGCCAGCAGGTCAACTCGGGGAGGGCTGAACTCCTACAATGAGCAGTTCTTC
CASRSTRGGLNSYNEQFF
>TRBV3-1|TRBJ1-3|TRBD1|many
TGTGCCAGCAGCCACGCCGGGACAGGGGGACACACCATATATTTT
CASSHAGTGGHTIYF
>TRBV28|TRBJ1-5|.|.
TGTGCCAGCGGGTTAACTGGGAGGCCCCAGCATTTT
CASGLTGRPQHF
>TRBV20-1|TRBJ1-5|.|.
TGCAGTGCTAGAGATTCGGGCAGGGGAGGCGATCAGCCCCAGCATTTT
CSARDSGRGGDQPQHF
>TRBV30|TRBJ2-1|TRBD1|.
TGTGCCTGGAGTGTGGGCCAGGGGGCGTGGAATGAGCAGTTCTTC
CAWSVGQGAWNEQFF
>TRBV29-1|TRBJ1-1|TRBD1|many
TGCAGCGTTCATCAAGGGGGCATGAACACTGAAGCTTTCTTT
CSVHQGGMNTEAFF